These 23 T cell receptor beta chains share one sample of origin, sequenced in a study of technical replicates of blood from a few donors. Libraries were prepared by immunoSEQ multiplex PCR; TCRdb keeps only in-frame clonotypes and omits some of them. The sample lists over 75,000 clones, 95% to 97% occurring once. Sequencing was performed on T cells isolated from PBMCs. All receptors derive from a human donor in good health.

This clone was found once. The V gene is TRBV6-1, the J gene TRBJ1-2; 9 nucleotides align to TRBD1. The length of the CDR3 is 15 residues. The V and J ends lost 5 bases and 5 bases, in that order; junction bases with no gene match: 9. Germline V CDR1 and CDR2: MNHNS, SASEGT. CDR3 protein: CASSNGQGRIYGYTF. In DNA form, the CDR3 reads TGTGCCAGCAGTAATGGACAGGGGCGGATTTATGGCTACACCTTC.

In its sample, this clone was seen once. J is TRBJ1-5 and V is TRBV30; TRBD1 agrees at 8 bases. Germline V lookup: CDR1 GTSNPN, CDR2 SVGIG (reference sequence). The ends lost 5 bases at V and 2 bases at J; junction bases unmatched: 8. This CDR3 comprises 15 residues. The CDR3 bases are TGTGCCTGGTCCGGGACAGGCCTTCGCAATCAGCCCCAGCATTTT. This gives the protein CAWSGTGLRNQPQHF. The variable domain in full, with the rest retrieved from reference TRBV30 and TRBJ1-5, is SQTIHQWPATLVQPVGSPLSLECTVEGTSNPNLYWYRQAAGRGLQLLFYSVGIGQISSEVPQNLSASRPQDRQFILSSKKLLLSDSGFYLCAWSGTGLRNQPQHFGDGTRLSIL.

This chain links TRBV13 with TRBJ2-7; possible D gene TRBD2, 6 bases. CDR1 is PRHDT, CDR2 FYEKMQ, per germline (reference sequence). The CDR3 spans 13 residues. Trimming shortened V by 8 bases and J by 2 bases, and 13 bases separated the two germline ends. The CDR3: CASGPGAAYEQYF. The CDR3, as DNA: TGTGCCAGCGGGCCGGGAGCAGCCTACGAGCAGTACTTC.

CDR3 region: CASNYKTYYGYTF. CDR3 DNA sequence: TGTGCCAGCAACTACAAGACTTACTATGGCTACACCTTC. This chain uses TRBV28 with TRBJ1-2; the D is unclear. The CDR3 has 13 amino acids. Germline V lookup: CDR1 MDHEN, CDR2 SYDVKM. Trimming stripped 7 bases from V and 3 bases from J, with 12 bases between.

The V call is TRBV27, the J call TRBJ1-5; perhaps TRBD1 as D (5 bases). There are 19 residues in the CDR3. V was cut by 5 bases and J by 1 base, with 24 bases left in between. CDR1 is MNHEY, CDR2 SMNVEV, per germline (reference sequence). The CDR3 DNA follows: TGTGCCAGCAGTGGGGTCCCCAGACAGCTCGACCGGAGCAATCAGCCCCAGCATTTT. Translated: CASSGVPRQLDRSNQPQHF.

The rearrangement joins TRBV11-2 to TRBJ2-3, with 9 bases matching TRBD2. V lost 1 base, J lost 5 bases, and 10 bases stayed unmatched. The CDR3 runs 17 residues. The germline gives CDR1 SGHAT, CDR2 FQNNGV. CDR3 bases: TGTGCCAGCAGCTTAGTCTACGGAAGCGGGGGGTTAGATACGCAGTATTTT. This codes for CASSLVYGSGGLDTQYF.

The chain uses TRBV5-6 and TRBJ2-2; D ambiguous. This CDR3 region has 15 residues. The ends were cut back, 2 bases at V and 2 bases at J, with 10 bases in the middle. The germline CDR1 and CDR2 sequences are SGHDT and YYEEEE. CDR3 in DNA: TGTGCCAGCAGCTTATTGGGCTTAAACACCGGGGAGCTGTTTTTT. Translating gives CASSLLGLNTGELFF.

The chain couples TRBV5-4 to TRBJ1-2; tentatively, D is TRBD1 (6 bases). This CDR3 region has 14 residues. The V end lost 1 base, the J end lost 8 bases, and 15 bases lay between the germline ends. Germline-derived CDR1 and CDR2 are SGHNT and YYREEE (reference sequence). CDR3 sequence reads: CASSLNRGASGYTF. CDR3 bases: TGTGCCAGCAGCTTGAATCGGGGGGCCAGCGGCTACACCTTC. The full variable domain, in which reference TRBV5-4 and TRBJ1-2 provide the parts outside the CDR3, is ETGVTQSPTHLIKTRGQQVTLRCSSQSGHNTVSWYQQALGQGPQFIFQYYREEENGRGNFPPRFSGLQFPNYSSELNVNALELDDSALYLCASSLNRGASGYTFGSGTRLTVV.

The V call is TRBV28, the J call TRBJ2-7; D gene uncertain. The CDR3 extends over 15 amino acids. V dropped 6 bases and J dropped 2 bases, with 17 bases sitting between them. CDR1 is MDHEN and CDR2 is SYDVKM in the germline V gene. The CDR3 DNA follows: TGTGCCAGCAGCTCGACTCCTGAGATCCCCTACGAGCAGTACTTC. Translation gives CASSSTPEIPYEQYF.

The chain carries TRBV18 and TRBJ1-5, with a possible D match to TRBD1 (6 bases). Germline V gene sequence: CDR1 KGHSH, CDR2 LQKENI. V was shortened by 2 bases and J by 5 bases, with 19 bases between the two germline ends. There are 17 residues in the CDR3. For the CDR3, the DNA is TGTGCCAGCTCACCATACTTCATGGCGACAGGTGATCAGCCCCAGCATTTT. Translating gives CASSPYFMATGDQPQHF.

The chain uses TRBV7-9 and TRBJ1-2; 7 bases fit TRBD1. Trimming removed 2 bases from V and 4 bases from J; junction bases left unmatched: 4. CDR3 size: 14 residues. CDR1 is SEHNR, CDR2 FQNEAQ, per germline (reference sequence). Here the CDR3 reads CASSLLGQVYGYTF. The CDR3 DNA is TGTGCCAGCAGCTTATTAGGACAGGTCTATGGCTACACCTTC.

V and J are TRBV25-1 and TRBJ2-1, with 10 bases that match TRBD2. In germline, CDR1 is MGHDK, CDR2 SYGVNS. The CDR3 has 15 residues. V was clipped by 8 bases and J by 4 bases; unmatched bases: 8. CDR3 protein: CASRTSGNDYNEQFF. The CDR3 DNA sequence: TGTGCCAGCCGGACTAGCGGAAATGATTACAATGAGCAGTTCTTC.

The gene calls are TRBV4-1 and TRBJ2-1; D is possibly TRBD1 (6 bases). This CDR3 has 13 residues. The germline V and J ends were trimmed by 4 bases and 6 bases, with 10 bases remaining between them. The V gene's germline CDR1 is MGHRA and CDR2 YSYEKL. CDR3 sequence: CASSLGGSNEQFF. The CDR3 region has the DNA TGCGCCAGCAGCCTAGGGGGATCCAATGAGCAGTTCTTC.

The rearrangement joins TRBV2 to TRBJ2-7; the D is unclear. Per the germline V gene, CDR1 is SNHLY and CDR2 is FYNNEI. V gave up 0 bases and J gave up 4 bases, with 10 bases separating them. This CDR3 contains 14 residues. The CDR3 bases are TGTGCCAGCAGTGAAGCGCCCGCGGTATACGAGCAGTACTTC. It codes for CASSEAPAVYEQYF.

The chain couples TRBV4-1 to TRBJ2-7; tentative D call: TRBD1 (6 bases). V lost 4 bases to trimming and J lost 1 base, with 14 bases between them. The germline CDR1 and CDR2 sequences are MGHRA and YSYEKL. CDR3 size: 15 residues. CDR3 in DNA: TGCGCCAGCAGCCCCGCCGGACAGACGTCCTACGAGCAGTACTTC. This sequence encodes CASSPAGQTSYEQYF.

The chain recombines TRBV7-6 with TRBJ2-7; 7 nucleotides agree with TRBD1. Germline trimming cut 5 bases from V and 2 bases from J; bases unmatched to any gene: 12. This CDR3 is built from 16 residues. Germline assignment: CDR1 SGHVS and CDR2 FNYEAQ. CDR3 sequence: CASSPRPDREAYEQYF. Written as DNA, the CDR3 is TGTGCCAGCAGCCCCCGACCTGACAGGGAAGCCTACGAGCAGTACTTC. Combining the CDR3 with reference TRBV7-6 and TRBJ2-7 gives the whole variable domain GAGVSQSPRYKVTKRGQDVALRCDPISGHVSLYWYRQALGQGPEFLTYFNYEAQQDKSGLPNDRFSAERPEGSISTLTIQRTEQRDSAMYRCASSPRPDREAYEQYFGPGTRLTVT.

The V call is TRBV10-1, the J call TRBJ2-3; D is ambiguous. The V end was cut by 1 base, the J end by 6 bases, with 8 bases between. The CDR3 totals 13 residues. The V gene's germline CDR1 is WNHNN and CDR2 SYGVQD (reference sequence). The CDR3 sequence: CASSEFVFDTQYF. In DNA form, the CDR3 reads TGCGCCAGCAGTGAGTTTGTCTTTGATACGCAGTATTTT.

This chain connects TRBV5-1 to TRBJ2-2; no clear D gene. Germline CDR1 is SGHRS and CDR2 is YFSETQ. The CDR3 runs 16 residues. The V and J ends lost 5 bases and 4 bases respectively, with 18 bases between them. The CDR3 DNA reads TGCGCCAGCAGAGGAGATACTGGTCTGTCCACCGGGGAGCTGTTTTTT. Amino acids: CASRGDTGLSTGELFF.

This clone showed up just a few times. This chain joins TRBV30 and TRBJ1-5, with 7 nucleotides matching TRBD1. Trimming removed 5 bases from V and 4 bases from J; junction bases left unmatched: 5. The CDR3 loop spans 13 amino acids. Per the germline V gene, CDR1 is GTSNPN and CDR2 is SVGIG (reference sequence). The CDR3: CAWSRDRNQPQHF. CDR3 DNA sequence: TGTGCCTGGTCCCGGGACAGAAATCAGCCCCAGCATTTT. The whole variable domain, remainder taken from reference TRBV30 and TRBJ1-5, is SQTIHQWPATLVQPVGSPLSLECTVEGTSNPNLYWYRQAAGRGLQLLFYSVGIGQISSEVPQNLSASRPQDRQFILSSKKLLLSDSGFYLCAWSRDRNQPQHFGDGTRLSIL.

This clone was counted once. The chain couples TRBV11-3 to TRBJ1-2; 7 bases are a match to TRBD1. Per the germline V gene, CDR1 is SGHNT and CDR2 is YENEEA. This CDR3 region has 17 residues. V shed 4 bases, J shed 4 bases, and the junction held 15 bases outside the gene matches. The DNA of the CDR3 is TGTGCCAGCAGCTCAACAGGGACAGACGCGGGCGGCTATGGCTACACCTTC. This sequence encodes CASSSTGTDAGGYGYTF.

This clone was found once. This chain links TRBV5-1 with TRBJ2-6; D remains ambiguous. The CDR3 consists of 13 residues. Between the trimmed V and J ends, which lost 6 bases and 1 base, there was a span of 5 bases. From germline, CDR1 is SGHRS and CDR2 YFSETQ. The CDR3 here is CASKQSGANVLTF. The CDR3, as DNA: TGCGCCAGCAAACAGTCTGGGGCCAACGTCCTGACTTTC.

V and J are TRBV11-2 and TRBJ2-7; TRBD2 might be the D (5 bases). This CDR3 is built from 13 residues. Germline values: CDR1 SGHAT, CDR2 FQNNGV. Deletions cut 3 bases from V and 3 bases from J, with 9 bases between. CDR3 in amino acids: CASSFEGDYEQYF. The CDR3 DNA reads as TGTGCCAGCAGCTTTGAGGGTGACTACGAGCAGTACTTC.

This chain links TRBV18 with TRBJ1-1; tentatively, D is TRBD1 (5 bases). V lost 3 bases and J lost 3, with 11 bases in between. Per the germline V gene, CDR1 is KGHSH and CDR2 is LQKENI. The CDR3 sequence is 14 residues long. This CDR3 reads CASSPWGADTEAFF. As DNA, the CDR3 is TGTGCCAGCTCACCTTGGGGCGCGGACACTGAAGCTTTCTTT.